What follows are 2 T cell receptor beta chains derived from one specimen sequenced in a study of blood T cell repertoires in COVID-19. Sequencing was performed with immunoSEQ multiplex PCR; in TCRdb, only in-frame clones are kept and a portion is missing. The table shows fewer than 650,000 clones, with around 90% occurring only once. Sequencing was done on a sample of peripheral blood. Receptor source: a woman between 45 and 60 years old with COVID-19, enrolled during active disease.

As concerns this clone: A much larger clone lies one base from this, so it may be a read error. This chain uses TRBV2 with TRBJ1-5; possible D gene TRBD1, 5 bases. Trimming took 6 bases from V and 0 from J, leaving 6 bases between them. Per germline, CDR1 SNHLY and CDR2 FYNNEI. The length of the CDR3 is 13 residues. The CDR3 spells CASRQDSNQPQHF. CDR3 sequence (DNA): TGTGCCAGCAGACAGGATAGCAATCAGCCCCAGCATTTT.

The chain employs TRBV6-5 and TRBJ1-1; 7 bases are a match to TRBD1. There are 15 residues in the CDR3. Germline CDR1 MNHEY, CDR2 SVGAGI. Trimming cost V 0 bases and J 1 base; bases outside gene matches: 2. In DNA form, the CDR3 reads TGTGCCAGCAGTTACTCGAACAGGGGGAACACTGAAGCTTTCTTT. Its protein is CASSYSNRGNTEAFF.